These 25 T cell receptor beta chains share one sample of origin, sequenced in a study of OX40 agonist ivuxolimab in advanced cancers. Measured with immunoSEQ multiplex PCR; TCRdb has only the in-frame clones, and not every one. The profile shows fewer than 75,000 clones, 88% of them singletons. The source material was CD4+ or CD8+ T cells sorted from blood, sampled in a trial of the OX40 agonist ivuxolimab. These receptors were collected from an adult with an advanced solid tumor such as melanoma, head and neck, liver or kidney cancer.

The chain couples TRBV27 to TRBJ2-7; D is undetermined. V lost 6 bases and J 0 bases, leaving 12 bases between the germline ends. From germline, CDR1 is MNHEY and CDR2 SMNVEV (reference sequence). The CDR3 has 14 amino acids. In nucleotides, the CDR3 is TGTGCCAGCAGCTATCAGGCGAGCTCCTACGAGCAGTACTTC. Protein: CASSYQASSYEQYF.

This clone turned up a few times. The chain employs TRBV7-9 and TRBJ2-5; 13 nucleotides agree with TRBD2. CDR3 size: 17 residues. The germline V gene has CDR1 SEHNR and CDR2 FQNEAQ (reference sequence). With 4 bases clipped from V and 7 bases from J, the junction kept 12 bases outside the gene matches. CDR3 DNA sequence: TGTGCCAGCAGCTGGACTAGCGGGAGCCGGGGACGGGGGACCCAGTACTTC. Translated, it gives CASSWTSGSRGRGTQYF.

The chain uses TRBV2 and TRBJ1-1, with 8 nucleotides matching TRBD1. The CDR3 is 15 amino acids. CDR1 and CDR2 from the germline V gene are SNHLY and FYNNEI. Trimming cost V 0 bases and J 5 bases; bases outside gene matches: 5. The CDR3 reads CASSEAPTGGTEAFF. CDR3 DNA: TGTGCCAGCAGTGAAGCGCCAACAGGGGGAACTGAAGCTTTCTTT.

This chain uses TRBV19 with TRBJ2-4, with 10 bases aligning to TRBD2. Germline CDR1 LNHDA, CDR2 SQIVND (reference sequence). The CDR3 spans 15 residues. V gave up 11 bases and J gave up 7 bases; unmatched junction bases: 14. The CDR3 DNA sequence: TGTGCCCCTAGCGGGAGAGGGGCAATGAGGAACATTCAGTACTTC. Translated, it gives CAPSGRGAMRNIQYF.

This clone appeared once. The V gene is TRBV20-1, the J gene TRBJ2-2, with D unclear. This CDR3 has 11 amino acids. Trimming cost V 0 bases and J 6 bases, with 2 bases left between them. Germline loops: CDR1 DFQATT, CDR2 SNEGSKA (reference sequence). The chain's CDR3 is CSARESGELFF. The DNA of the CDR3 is TGCAGTGCTAGAGAGTCCGGGGAGCTGTTTTTT.

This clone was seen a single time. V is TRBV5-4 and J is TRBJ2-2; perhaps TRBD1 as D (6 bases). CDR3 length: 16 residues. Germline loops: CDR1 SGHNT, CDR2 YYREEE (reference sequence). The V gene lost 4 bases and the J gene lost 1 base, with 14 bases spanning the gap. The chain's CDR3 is CASSPGEGENTGELFF. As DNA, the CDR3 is TGTGCCAGCAGCCCCGGAGAGGGGGAGAACACCGGGGAGCTGTTTTTT.

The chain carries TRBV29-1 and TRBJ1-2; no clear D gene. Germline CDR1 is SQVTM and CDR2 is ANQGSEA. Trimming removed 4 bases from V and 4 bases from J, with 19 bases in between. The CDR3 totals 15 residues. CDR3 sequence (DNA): TGCAGCGTTGTGTTGAGGAAATCGTCTGGCTATGGCTACACCTTC. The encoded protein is CSVVLRKSSGYGYTF. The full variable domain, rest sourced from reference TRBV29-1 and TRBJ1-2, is SAVISQKPSRDICQRGTSLTIQCQVDSQVTMMFWYRQQPGQSLTLIATANQGSEATYESGFVIDKFPISRPNLTFSTLTVSNMSPEDSSIYLCSVVLRKSSGYGYTFGSGTRLTVV.

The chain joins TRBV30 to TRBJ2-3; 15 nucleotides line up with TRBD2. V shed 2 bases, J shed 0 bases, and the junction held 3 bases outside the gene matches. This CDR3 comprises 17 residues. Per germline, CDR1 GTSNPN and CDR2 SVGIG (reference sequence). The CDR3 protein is CAWSHGLAGGSTDTQYF. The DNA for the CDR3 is TGTGCCTGGAGTCATGGACTAGCGGGAGGGAGCACAGATACGCAGTATTTT.

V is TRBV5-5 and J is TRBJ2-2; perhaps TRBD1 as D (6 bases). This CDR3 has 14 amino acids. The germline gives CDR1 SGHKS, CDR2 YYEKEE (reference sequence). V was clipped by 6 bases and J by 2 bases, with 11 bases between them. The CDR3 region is CASTRGGNTGELFF. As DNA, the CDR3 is TGTGCCAGCACCCGAGGGGGAAACACCGGGGAGCTGTTTTTT.

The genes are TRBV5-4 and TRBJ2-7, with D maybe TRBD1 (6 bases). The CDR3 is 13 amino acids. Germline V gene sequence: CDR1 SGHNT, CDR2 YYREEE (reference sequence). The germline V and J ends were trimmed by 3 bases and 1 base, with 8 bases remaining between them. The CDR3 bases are TGTGCCAGCAGCTACACAGGGTCCTACGAGCAGTACTTC. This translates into CASSYTGSYEQYF.

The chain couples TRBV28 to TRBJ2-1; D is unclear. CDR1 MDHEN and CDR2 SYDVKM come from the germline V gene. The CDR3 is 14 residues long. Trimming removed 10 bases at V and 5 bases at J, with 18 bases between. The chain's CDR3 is CATLGGLPNNEQFF. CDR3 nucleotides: TGTGCCACCCTAGGTGGCTTACCTAACAATGAGCAGTTCTTC. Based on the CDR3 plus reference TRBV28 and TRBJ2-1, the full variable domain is DVKVTQSSRYLVKRTGEKVFLECVQDMDHENMFWYRQDPGLGLRLIYFSYDVKMKEKGDIPEGYSVSREKKERFSLILESASTNQTSMYLCATLGGLPNNEQFFGPGTRLTVL.

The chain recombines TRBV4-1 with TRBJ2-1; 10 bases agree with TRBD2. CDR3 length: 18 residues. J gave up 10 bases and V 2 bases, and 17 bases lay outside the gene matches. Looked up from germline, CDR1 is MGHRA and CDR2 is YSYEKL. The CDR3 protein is CASSQPPWLAGALREQFF. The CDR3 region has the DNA TGCGCCAGCAGCCAACCACCCTGGCTAGCGGGAGCCCTTAGGGAGCAGTTCTTC.

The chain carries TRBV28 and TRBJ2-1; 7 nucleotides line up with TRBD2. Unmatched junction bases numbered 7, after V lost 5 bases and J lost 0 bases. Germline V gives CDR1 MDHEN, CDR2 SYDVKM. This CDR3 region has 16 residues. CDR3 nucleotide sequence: TGTGCCAGCAGTAACTTAGCGGGCGGCTCCTACAATGAGCAGTTCTTC. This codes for CASSNLAGGSYNEQFF.

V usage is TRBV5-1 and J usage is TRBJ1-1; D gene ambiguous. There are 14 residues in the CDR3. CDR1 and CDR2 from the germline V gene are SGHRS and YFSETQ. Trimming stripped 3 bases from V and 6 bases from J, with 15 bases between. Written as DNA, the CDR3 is TGCGCCAGCAGCTCCGCACCGGCGTCGGCTGAAGCTTTCTTT. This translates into CASSSAPASAEAFF.

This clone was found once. The CDR3 here is CASSLMVLAGLEQFF. In DNA, the CDR3 is TGTGCCAGCAGCTTGATGGTCCTAGCAGGGCTAGAGCAGTTCTTC. V is TRBV5-5 and J is TRBJ2-1; D possibly matches TRBD1 or TRBD2 (5 bases each). From germline, CDR1 is SGHKS and CDR2 YYEKEE (reference sequence). Trimming removed 1 base from V and 10 bases from J, with 18 bases in between. The CDR3 sequence is 15 residues long.

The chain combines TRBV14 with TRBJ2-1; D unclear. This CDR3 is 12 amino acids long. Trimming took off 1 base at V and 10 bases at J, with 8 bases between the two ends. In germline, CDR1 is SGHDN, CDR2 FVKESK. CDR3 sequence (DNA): TGTGCCAGCAGCCAAGTCAGTCGCGAGCAGTTCTTC. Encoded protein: CASSQVSREQFF.

CDR3 region: CASSFSQGALNTEAFF. DNA for the CDR3: TGTGCCAGCAGCTTTAGTCAGGGGGCGCTGAACACTGAAGCTTTCTTT. The chain recombines TRBV5-4 with TRBJ1-1, with 8 bases aligning to TRBD1. The V gene end was trimmed by 2 bases and the J gene end by 0 bases; junction bases not matched to a gene: 6. Germline values: CDR1 SGHNT, CDR2 YYREEE (reference sequence). The CDR3 sequence is 16 residues long.

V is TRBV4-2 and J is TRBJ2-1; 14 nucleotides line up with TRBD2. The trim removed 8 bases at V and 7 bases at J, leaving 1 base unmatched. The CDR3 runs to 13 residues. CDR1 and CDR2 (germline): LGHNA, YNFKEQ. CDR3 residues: CASGTSGSNEQFF. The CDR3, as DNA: TGTGCCAGCGGGACTAGCGGGAGTAATGAGCAGTTCTTC.

The CDR3 nucleotides are TGTGCCAGCAGCGTATCCCCGGTTGGGGATACGCAGTATTTT. Translation: CASSVSPVGDTQYF. This chain links TRBV9 with TRBJ2-3; D is unclear. CDR3 length: 14 amino acids. Germline CDR1 SGDLS, CDR2 YYNGEE. The V end was cut by 1 base, the J end by 6 bases, with 12 bases between.

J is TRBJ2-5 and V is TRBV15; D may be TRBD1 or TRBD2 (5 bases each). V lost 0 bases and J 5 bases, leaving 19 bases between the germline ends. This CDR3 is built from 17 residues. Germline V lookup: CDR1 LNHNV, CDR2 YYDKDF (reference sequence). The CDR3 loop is CATSREAVTVSGETQYF. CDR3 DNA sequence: TGTGCCACCAGCAGAGAGGCGGTGACAGTTTCGGGGGAGACCCAGTACTTC.

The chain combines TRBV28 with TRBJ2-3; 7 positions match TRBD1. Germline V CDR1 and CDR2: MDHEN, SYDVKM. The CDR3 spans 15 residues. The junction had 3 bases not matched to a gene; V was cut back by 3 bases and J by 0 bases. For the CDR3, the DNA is TGTGCCAGCAGTTTTCGACAGGGAAGCACAGATACGCAGTATTTT. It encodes CASSFRQGSTDTQYF.

The CDR3 DNA is TGTGCCAGCAGCGGGACAGACTCCTACGAGCAGTACTTC. It codes for CASSGTDSYEQYF. The chain links TRBV9 to TRBJ2-7; possibly TRBD1 for D (6 bases). Germline CDR1 is SGDLS and CDR2 is YYNGEE. V shed 3 bases and J shed 0 bases, with 7 bases lying between them. The CDR3 is 13 residues long.

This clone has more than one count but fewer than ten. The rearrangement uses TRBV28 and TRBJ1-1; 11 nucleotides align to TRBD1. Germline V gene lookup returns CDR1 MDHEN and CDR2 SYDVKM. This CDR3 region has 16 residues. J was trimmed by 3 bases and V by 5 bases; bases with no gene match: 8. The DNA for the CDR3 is TGTGCCAGCAGTATCTCCGGGACAGGGGGTTACACTGAAGCTTTCTTT. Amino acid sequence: CASSISGTGGYTEAFF. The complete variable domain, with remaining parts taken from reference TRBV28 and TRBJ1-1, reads DVKVTQSSRYLVKRTGEKVFLECVQDMDHENMFWYRQDPGLGLRLIYFSYDVKMKEKGDIPEGYSVSREKKERFSLILESASTNQTSMYLCASSISGTGGYTEAFFGQGTRLTVV.

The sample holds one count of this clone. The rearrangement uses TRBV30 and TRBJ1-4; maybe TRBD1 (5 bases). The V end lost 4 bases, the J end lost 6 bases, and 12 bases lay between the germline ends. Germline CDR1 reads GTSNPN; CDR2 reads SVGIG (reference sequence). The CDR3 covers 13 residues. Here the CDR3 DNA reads TGTGCCTGGACCGAAGGGGCAGATGAAAAACTGTTTTTT. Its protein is CAWTEGADEKLFF.

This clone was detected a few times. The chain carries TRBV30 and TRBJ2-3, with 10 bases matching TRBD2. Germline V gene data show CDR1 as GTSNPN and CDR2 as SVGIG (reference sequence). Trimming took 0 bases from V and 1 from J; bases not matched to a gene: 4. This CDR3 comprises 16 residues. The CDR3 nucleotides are TGTGCCTGGAGTGTATGGACTAGCGGACGCACAGATACGCAGTATTTT. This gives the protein CAWSVWTSGRTDTQYF. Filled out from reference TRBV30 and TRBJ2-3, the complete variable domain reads SQTIHQWPATLVQPVGSPLSLECTVEGTSNPNLYWYRQAAGRGLQLLFYSVGIGQISSEVPQNLSASRPQDRQFILSSKKLLLSDSGFYLCAWSVWTSGRTDTQYFGPGTRLTVL.